This TCR beta chain was documented in a study of blood T cell repertoires in COVID-19. Study at large: PBMCs, B-cell-depleted T cells, or T cells provided the cDNA or gDNA that made up the material.

TCRdb's copy holds only in-frame clones and misses some; the assay was immunoSEQ multiplex PCR. The sample has over 65,000 clones; about 86% are singletons. The CDR3 has 16 amino acids. Per the germline V gene, CDR1 is MDHEN and CDR2 is SYDVKM. V dropped 2 bases and J dropped 3; count of bases not matched to a gene: 8. This TCR came from a human donor in a cohort sampled during active COVID-19. Sequenced sample: peripheral blood. J is TRBJ2-5 and V is TRBV28; 8 bases line up with TRBD2. CDR3 coding DNA: TGTGCCAGCAGTTTAGAGCGGGGGCGGCCGGAAGAGACCCAGTACTTC. It yields the protein CASSLERGRPEETQYF. Drawing the rest from reference TRBV28 and TRBJ2-5, the complete variable domain is DVKVTQSSRYLVKRTGEKVFLECVQDMDHENMFWYRQDPGLGLRLIYFSYDVKMKEKGDIPEGYSVSREKKERFSLILESASTNQTSMYLCASSLERGRPEETQYFGPGTRLLVL.